Listed below are T cell receptor beta chains from one sample, sequenced in a study of CD8 T cells in Susac syndrome. MiXCR was run by TCRdb on the immunoSEQ multiplex PCR reads, yielding one entry per CDR3 protein. The sample lists about 140,000 distinct CDR3 sequences, just under 95% occurring once. Input material: CD8+ T cells from PBMCs. These receptors were obtained from a human donor with Susac syndrome. Both conserved end residues are part of each CDR3. Fields, in order: D gene, V gene, clone size, J gene, CDR3 protein, CDR3 DNA. The D gene is left open where the match is weak. Clone size appears in some rows only: once, few, many, or a class for an expanded clone.

>TRBD2|TRBV12-3/TRBV12-4|.|TRBJ2-3
CASSWTSGSTDTQYF
TGTGCCAGCAGTTGGACTAGCGGGAGCACAGATACGCAGTATTTT
>.|TRBV18|.|TRBJ2-7
CASSPVDYEQYF
TGTGCCAGCTCACCGGTTGACTACGAGCAGTACTTC
>.|TRBV2|.|TRBJ2-2
CASSEAQEGPTGELFF
TGTGCCAGCAGTGAAGCGCAAGAGGGGCCCACCGGGGAGCTGTTTTTT
>TRBD2|TRBV4-1|.|TRBJ2-3
CASSQAGLAGMGDTQYF
TGCGCCAGCAGCCAAGCCGGACTAGCGGGTATGGGGGATACGCAGTATTTT
>.|TRBV20-1|once|TRBJ1-4
CSVQGEHEKLFF
TGCAGTGTACAGGGAGAACATGAAAAACTGTTTTTT
>TRBD1|TRBV19|.|TRBJ1-2
CASSPGQGLAYGYTF
TGTGCCAGTAGTCCAGGACAGGGGCTTGCCTATGGCTACACCTTC
>.|TRBV3-1|once|TRBJ2-1
CASSQDTGLSYNEQFF
TGTGCCAGCAGCCAAGATACCGGACTGTCCTACAATGAGCAGTTCTTC
>.|TRBV4-1|.|TRBJ1-1
CASTPDEGGGTEAFF
TGCGCCAGCACCCCCGATGAGGGCGGGGGCACTGAAGCTTTCTTT
>.|TRBV14|.|TRBJ2-7
CASSQVYEQYF
TGTGCCAGCAGCCAAGTCTACGAGCAGTACTTC
>.|TRBV30|.|TRBJ2-1
CAWGYSYNEQFF
TGTGCCTGGGGCTACTCCTACAATGAGCAGTTCTTC
>TRBD2|TRBV5-1|.|TRBJ2-1
CASSLGTSGRYNEQFF
TGCGCCAGCAGCTTGGGTACTAGCGGGAGGTACAATGAGCAGTTCTTC
>.|TRBV24-1|.|TRBJ2-5
CATSGSGPPETQYF
TGTGCCACCTCGGGATCGGGGCCGCCAGAGACCCAGTACTTC
>.|TRBV19|few|TRBJ1-1
CASSYSGGTEAFF
TGTGCCAGTAGTTACTCTGGGGGTACTGAAGCTTTCTTT
>.|TRBV7-3|.|TRBJ2-1
CASSPGGGGGEQFF
TGTGCCAGCAGCCCCGGCGGGGGCGGGGGTGAGCAGTTCTTC
>TRBD2|TRBV28|.|TRBJ2-2
CASSSHRTSGTSGELFF
TGTGCCAGCAGTTCCCATCGGACTAGCGGGACCTCCGGGGAGCTGTTTTTT
>.|TRBV4-1|.|TRBJ1-4
CASSQDPGPNEKLFF
TGCGCCAGCAGCCAAGATCCAGGGCCTAATGAAAAACTGTTTTTT
>.|TRBV2|.|TRBJ1-1
CASSELMNTEAFF
TGTGCCAGCAGTGAACTTATGAACACTGAAGCTTTCTTT
>.|TRBV7-9|.|TRBJ2-7
CASSHIGGAGDEQYF
TGTGCCAGCAGCCATATTGGGGGGGCTGGCGACGAGCAGTACTTC
>.|TRBV4-1|.|TRBJ1-5
CASSQGRVGRDQPQHF
TGCGCCAGCAGCCAGGGAAGGGTGGGGCGGGATCAGCCCCAGCATTTT
>TRBD2|TRBV27|.|TRBJ2-3
CASSWGTSGRVTDTQYF
TGTGCCAGCAGTTGGGGGACTAGCGGGAGGGTCACAGATACGCAGTATTTT
>TRBD1|TRBV25-1|.|TRBJ2-7
CASSEPQTGGYEQYF
TGTGCCAGCAGTGAACCCCAAACAGGGGGCTACGAGCAGTACTTC
>.|TRBV5-6|.|TRBJ2-1
CASSFERDSCNEQFF
TGTGCCAGCAGCTTCGAGCGGGACAGTTGTAATGAGCAGTTCTTC
>.|TRBV15|.|TRBJ2-3
CATSRKANTDTQYF
TGTGCCACCAGCCGAAAGGCCAACACAGATACGCAGTATTTT
>.|TRBV9|.|TRBJ1-2
CASLGGGTYGYTF
TGTGCCAGCTTAGGTGGGGGGACCTATGGCTACACCTTC
>.|TRBV4-1|.|TRBJ2-3
CASSQADRTDTQYF
TGCGCCAGCAGCCAGGCCGACCGCACAGATACGCAGTATTTT
>.|TRBV5-1|.|TRBJ1-1
CASRPGLGTEAFF
TGCGCCAGCAGACCAGGGTTGGGGACTGAAGCTTTCTTT
>.|TRBV5-4|.|TRBJ2-1
CASSLTGSNEQFF
TGTGCCAGCAGCTTAACAGGGAGTAATGAGCAGTTCTTC
>TRBD2|TRBV25-1|.|TRBJ2-5
CASSEFGLAGVETQYF
TGTGCCAGCAGTGAATTTGGGCTAGCGGGAGTTGAGACCCAGTACTTC
>TRBD2|TRBV28|.|TRBJ2-2
CASSPAGGFTGELFF
TGTGCCAGCAGCCCCGCGGGAGGTTTCACCGGGGAGCTGTTTTTT
>.|TRBV7-7|.|TRBJ2-1
CASSPDLSSYNEQFF
TGTGCTAGCAGCCCGGACTTGAGCTCCTACAATGAGCAGTTCTTC
>.|TRBV29-1|.|TRBJ2-7
CSARGLADAYEQYF
TGCAGCGCGAGGGGGCTAGCGGATGCCTACGAGCAGTACTTC